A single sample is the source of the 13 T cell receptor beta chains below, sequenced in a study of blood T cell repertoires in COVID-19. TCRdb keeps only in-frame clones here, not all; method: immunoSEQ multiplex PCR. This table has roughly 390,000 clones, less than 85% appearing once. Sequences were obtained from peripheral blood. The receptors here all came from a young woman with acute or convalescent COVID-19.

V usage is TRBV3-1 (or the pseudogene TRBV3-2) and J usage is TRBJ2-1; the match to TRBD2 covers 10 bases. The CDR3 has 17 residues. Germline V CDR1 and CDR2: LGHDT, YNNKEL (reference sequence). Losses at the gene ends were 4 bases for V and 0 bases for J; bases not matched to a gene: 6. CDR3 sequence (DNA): TGTGCCAGCAGCCTCACCCTAGCGGGGGCCTCCTACAATGAGCAGTTCTTC. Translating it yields CASSLTLAGASYNEQFF.

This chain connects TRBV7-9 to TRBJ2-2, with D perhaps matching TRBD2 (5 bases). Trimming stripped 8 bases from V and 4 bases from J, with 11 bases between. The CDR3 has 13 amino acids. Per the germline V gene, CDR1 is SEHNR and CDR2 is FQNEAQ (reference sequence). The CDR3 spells CASLRGSTGELFF. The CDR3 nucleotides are TGTGCCAGCCTCCGAGGGAGCACCGGGGAGCTGTTTTTT.

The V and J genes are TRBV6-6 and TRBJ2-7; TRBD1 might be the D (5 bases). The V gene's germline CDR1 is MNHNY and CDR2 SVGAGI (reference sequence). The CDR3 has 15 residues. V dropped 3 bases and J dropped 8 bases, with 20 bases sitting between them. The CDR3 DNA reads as TGTGCCAGCAGTTATTCCGTACTGCAGGGTGGAAAGCAGTACTTC. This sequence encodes CASSYSVLQGGKQYF.

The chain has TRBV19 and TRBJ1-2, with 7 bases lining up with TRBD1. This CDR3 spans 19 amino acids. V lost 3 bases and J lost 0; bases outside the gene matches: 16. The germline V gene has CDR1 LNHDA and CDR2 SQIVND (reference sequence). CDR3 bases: TGTGCCAGTAGTATGCGAACAGGGGCTGGACAAGGGCCTAACTATGGCTACACCTTC. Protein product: CASSMRTGAGQGPNYGYTF.

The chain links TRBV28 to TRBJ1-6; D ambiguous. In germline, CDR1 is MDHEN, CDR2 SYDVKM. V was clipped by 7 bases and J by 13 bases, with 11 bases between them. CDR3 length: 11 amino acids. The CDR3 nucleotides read TGTGCCAGCACCCGGGGATCGCCCCTCCACTTT. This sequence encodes CASTRGSPLHF. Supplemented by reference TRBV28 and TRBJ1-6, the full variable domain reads DVKVTQSSRYLVKRTGEKVFLECVQDMDHENMFWYRQDPGLGLRLIYFSYDVKMKEKGDIPEGYSVSREKKERFSLILESASTNQTSMYLCASTRGSPLHFGNGTRLTVT.

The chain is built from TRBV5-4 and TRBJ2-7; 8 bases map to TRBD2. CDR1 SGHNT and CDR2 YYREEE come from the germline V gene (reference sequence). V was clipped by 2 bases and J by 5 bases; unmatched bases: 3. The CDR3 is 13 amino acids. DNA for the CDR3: TGTGCCAGCAGCTTAAGCGGGAGTAACGAGCAGTACTTC. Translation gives CASSLSGSNEQYF.

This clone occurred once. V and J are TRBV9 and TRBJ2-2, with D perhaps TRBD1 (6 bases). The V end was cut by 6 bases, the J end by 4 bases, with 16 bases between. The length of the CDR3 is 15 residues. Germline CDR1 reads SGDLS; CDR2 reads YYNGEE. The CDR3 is CASTLQGWGTGELFF. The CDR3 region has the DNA TGTGCCAGCACCCTACAGGGTTGGGGCACCGGGGAGCTGTTTTTT.

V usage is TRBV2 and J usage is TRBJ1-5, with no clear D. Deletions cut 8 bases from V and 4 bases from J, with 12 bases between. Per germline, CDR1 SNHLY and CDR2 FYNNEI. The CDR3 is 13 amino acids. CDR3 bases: TGTGCCAGCTTGGAGCAGTTGAATCAGCCCCAGCATTTT. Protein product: CASLEQLNQPQHF.

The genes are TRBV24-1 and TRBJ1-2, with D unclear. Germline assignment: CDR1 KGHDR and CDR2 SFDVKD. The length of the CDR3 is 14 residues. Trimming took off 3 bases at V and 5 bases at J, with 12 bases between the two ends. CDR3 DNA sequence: TGTGCCACCAGTGATACAAAGTCCCCTTATGGCTACACCTTC. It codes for CATSDTKSPYGYTF.

CDR3 in amino acids: CASSSAGQGDYEQYF. The CDR3 bases are TGTGCCAGCAGCTCGGCGGGACAGGGCGATTACGAGCAGTACTTC. The chain couples TRBV5-4 to TRBJ2-7, with TRBD1 matching over 9 bases. Trimming took 3 bases from V and 4 from J; bases not matched to a gene: 8. Germline lookup yields CDR1 SGHNT and CDR2 YYREEE (reference sequence). The CDR3 consists of 15 residues.

This chain's CDR3 is CASNRRTGKEGEQFF. DNA for the CDR3: TGTGCCAGCAATCGTCGGACAGGGAAGGAGGGTGAGCAGTTCTTC. V usage is TRBV6-5 and J usage is TRBJ2-1; TRBD1 aligns across 8 bases. The CDR3 length is 15 residues. After removal of 7 bases from V and 9 bases from J, the junction contained 14 bases not matched to a gene. Looked up from germline, CDR1 is MNHEY and CDR2 is SVGAGI.

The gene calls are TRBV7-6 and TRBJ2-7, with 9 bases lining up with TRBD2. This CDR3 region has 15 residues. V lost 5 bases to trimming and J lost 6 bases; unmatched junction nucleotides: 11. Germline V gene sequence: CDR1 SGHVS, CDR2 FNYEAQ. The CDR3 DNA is TGTGCCAGCAGCACGGCGGGGGGGCAACCCGGCGAGCAGTACTTC. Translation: CASSTAGGQPGEQYF. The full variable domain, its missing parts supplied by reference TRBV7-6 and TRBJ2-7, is GAGVSQSPRYKVTKRGQDVALRCDPISGHVSLYWYRQALGQGPEFLTYFNYEAQQDKSGLPNDRFSAERPEGSISTLTIQRTEQRDSAMYRCASSTAGGQPGEQYFGPGTRLTVT.

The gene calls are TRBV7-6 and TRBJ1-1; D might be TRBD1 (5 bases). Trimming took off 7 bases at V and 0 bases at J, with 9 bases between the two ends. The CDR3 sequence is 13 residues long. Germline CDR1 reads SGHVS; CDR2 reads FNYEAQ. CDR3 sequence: CASMAGLNTEAFF. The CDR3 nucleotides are TGTGCCAGCATGGCAGGGTTGAACACTGAAGCTTTCTTT. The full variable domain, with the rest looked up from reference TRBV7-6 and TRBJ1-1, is GAGVSQSPRYKVTKRGQDVALRCDPISGHVSLYWYRQALGQGPEFLTYFNYEAQQDKSGLPNDRFSAERPEGSISTLTIQRTEQRDSAMYRCASMAGLNTEAFFGQGTRLTVV.